Shown below are 14 T cell receptor beta chains from a single sample sequenced in a study of T cell repertoires in cytomegalovirus infection. Their specific antigens are unknown. MiXCR, applied by TCRdb to the reads, yields one record per CDR3 protein. This table has approximately 120,000 distinct CDR3 sequences, 30% to 40% appearing once. This sample comprised CD8+ T cells from cultured PBMCs, obtained from culture after CMV antigen stimulation. All receptors come from a human donor in good health (CMV status not recorded). Some clones in this sample may be carry-over from other donors' samples.

The rearrangement joins TRBV7-6 to TRBJ1-5; tentatively, D is TRBD1 (6 bases). The V and J ends lost 4 bases and 0 bases respectively, with 13 bases between them. Germline assignment: CDR1 SGHVS and CDR2 FNYEAQ. The CDR3 extends over 16 amino acids. Here the CDR3 DNA reads TGTGCCAGCAGCTCCTACAGGGACAATAGCAATCAGCCCCAGCATTTT. Translation: CASSSYRDNSNQPQHF. Based on the CDR3 plus reference TRBV7-6 and TRBJ1-5, the full variable domain is GAGVSQSPRYKVTKRGQDVALRCDPISGHVSLYWYRQALGQGPEFLTYFNYEAQQDKSGLPNDRFSAERPEGSISTLTIQRTEQRDSAMYRCASSSYRDNSNQPQHFGDGTRLSIL.

This clonotype was recorded a few times. This rearrangement joins TRBV27 to TRBJ1-2; 9 bases map to TRBD1. Germline assignment: CDR1 MNHEY and CDR2 SMNVEV (reference sequence). V shed 6 bases, J shed 8 bases, and the junction held 7 bases outside the gene matches. The CDR3 consists of 13 residues. CDR3 residues: CASRPTGGEGYTF. The DNA of the CDR3 is TGTGCCAGCAGGCCCACAGGGGGCGAGGGCTACACCTTC.

V gene TRBV6-2 or TRBV6-3 combines with J gene TRBJ1-1, with a tentative D call TRBD1 (5 bases). Per the germline V gene, CDR1 is MNHEY and CDR2 is SVGEGT. Trimming stripped 5 bases from V and 6 bases from J, with 13 bases between. The CDR3 sequence is 13 residues long. CDR3 residues: CASSPWDGSEAFF. The CDR3 bases are TGTGCCAGCAGTCCTTGGGACGGCTCTGAAGCTTTCTTT.

The chain employs TRBV4-1 and TRBJ2-7; D may be TRBD1 or TRBD2 (5 bases each). The CDR3 runs to 14 residues. CDR1 and CDR2 from the germline V gene are MGHRA and YSYEKL. With 4 bases removed from V and 6 bases from J, the gap between germline ends came to 16 bases. In DNA form, the CDR3 reads TGCGCCAGCAGCCTCCCCGGTGAGGGGTCCGAGCAGTACTTC. Translation: CASSLPGEGSEQYF.

In DNA, the CDR3 is TGTGCCACCGCGGACGATCAAGGGACTGAAGCTTTCTTT. Translated, it gives CATADDQGTEAFF. The chain combines TRBV27 with TRBJ1-1; D remains unclear. The germline V and J ends were trimmed by 10 bases and 5 bases, with 17 bases remaining between them. The CDR3 spans 13 residues. Germline V lookup: CDR1 MNHEY, CDR2 SMNVEV (reference sequence).

The chain employs TRBV7-9 and TRBJ2-7, with 7 nucleotides matching TRBD1. This CDR3 has 14 residues. Per germline, CDR1 SEHNR and CDR2 FQNEAQ (reference sequence). Trimming took 1 base from V and 2 from J; bases not matched to a gene: 2. The CDR3 loop is CASSLVGQTYEQYF. The CDR3 nucleotides read TGTGCCAGCAGCTTAGTGGGACAGACCTACGAGCAGTACTTC.

This chain uses TRBV4-1 with TRBJ2-7, with 7 positions matching TRBD1. CDR3 size: 14 residues. Germline lookup yields CDR1 MGHRA and CDR2 YSYEKL. J gave up 1 base and V 4 bases, and 4 bases lay outside the gene matches. CDR3 in amino acids: CASSRGTDSYEQYF. The CDR3 DNA reads as TGCGCCAGCAGCCGGGGGACAGATTCCTACGAGCAGTACTTC.

The chain recombines TRBV13 with TRBJ2-3; no firm D call. In germline, CDR1 is PRHDT, CDR2 FYEKMQ (reference sequence). The CDR3 has 16 residues. Trimming took 2 bases from V and 0 from J, leaving 12 bases between them. The CDR3 nucleotides read TGTGCCAGCAGCTTATCTGGCACCTCGAGCACAGATACGCAGTATTTT. Amino acid sequence: CASSLSGTSSTDTQYF.

This clonotype was detected a few times. The chain joins TRBV10-3 to TRBJ2-7, with D unresolved. With 5 bases removed from V and 4 bases from J, the gap between germline ends came to 12 bases. This CDR3 contains 13 residues. Germline lookup yields CDR1 ENHRY and CDR2 SYGVKD. The CDR3 sequence: CAISQVPTYEQYF. DNA for the CDR3: TGTGCCATCAGTCAAGTTCCGACGTACGAGCAGTACTTC.

The rearrangement links TRBV20-1 to TRBJ1-2; D is unclear. CDR3 size: 15 residues. Trimming removed 3 bases from V and 3 bases from J, with 17 bases in between. Germline CDR1 DFQATT, CDR2 SNEGSKA (reference sequence). The CDR3 DNA reads as TGCAGTGCTAGCCCAGCAGCTATGGTTTACTATGGCTACACCTTC. Translation gives CSASPAAMVYYGYTF.

This clonotype was seen only a few times. V and J are TRBV27 and TRBJ2-1; D may be TRBD2 (6 bases). The germline V gene has CDR1 MNHEY and CDR2 SMNVEV (reference sequence). The V end was cut by 5 bases, the J end by 5 bases, with 10 bases between. The CDR3 is 13 residues long. This CDR3 is CASSRGLDNEQFF. CDR3 nucleotide sequence: TGTGCCAGCAGTCGGGGACTCGACAATGAGCAGTTCTTC.

A single count supports this clonotype. The V gene is TRBV7-9, the J gene TRBJ1-1; the D is unclear. Looked up from germline, CDR1 is SEHNR and CDR2 is FQNEAQ (reference sequence). The CDR3 has 13 amino acids. Trimming took off 1 base at V and 2 bases at J, with 5 bases between the two ends. CDR3 nucleotide sequence: TGTGCCAGCAGCTTAGTCCCCAACACTGAAGCTTTCTTT. It yields the protein CASSLVPNTEAFF.

The chain employs TRBV4-1 and TRBJ2-4, with 8 positions matching TRBD1. Germline V gives CDR1 MGHRA, CDR2 YSYEKL. This CDR3 region has 16 residues. V was pared by 1 base and J by 5 bases, with 7 bases of the junction left unmatched. The DNA for the CDR3 is TGCGCCAGCAGCCAAGCGGGACAGGACCCCCAAAACATTCAGTACTTC. This sequence encodes CASSQAGQDPQNIQYF.

The table lists this clonotype with a count of one. This rearrangement joins TRBV6-2 or TRBV6-3 to TRBJ1-6; no reliable D call. Germline lookup yields CDR1 MNHEY and CDR2 SVGEGT. The germline V and J ends were trimmed by 2 bases and 0 bases, with 8 bases remaining between them. The CDR3 spans 16 residues. The CDR3 here is CASSYAGSSYNSPLHF. Here the CDR3 DNA reads TGTGCCAGCAGTTACGCGGGGAGCTCCTATAATTCACCCCTCCACTTT.